This record covers a single T cell receptor beta chain. Its matching antigen is unknown. This record belongs to a study of lymphopenia after photon versus proton radiotherapy. The table came from immunoSEQ multiplex PCR; TCRdb's copy has only in-frame clones and leaves some out. This repertoire shows about 70,000 clones, 85% to 95% found once; its top ten account for 2% to 2.5%. Study outcomes and limitations: Oligoclonal CD8+ Temra expansion after nadir drove photon patients' diversity drop. In patients who died, overall survival fell as post-nadir TCR diversity dropped more. Only patients who died were analyzed for survival; proton advantage is unproven. Photon-treated patients lost naive T cells and TCR diversity; proton-treated stayed stable.

The CDR3 spans 15 residues. The ends were cut back, 3 bases at V and 2 bases at J, with 12 bases in the middle. Looked up from germline, CDR1 is SGDLS and CDR2 is YYNGEE. The source of this sequence is a woman aged 40-49 years with cholangiocarcinoma. The chain couples TRBV9 to TRBJ2-1; weak D call: TRBD2 (6 bases). Sample: peripheral blood, taken from a patient treated with photon-based radiotherapy. The chain's CDR3 is CASSGPSATYNEQFF. The CDR3 DNA sequence: TGTGCCAGCAGCGGACCTAGCGCGACCTACAATGAGCAGTTCTTC.